The text below deals with one T cell receptor beta chain. There are 14 residues in the CDR3. Deletions cut 5 bases from V and 2 bases from J, with 14 bases between. Germline V lookup: CDR1 SGHKS, CDR2 YYEKEE (reference sequence). These data are taken from a study of blood T cells in healthy people across ages. PCR was performed a second time for about 6 to 12 cycles using a sample-barcoded 5' primer and a J-beta primer mix. A single record per CDR3 protein comes from TCRdb applying MiXCR to the 5' RACE reads. This table holds approximately 790,000 distinct CDR3 sequences, around 68% found once. The chain links TRBV5-5 to TRBJ2-7, with D maybe TRBD1 (5 bases). Sequencing input: blood. The receptor was isolated from a man aged 25 to 40 in good health. The CDR3 nucleotides are TGTGCCAGCAGGACCTACAGGAATCCCTACGAGCAGTACTTC. Translation gives CASRTYRNPYEQYF.